The clone carrying this T cell receptor (beta chain) was seen more than once but under ten times. TCRdb fed the RT-PCR reads into MiXCR, producing one record per CDR3 protein. This sample has about 160,000 distinct CDR3 sequences, with about 32% found just once. These data belong to a study of patients and donors after allogeneic stem cell transplantation. V gave up 3 bases and J gave up 0 bases, with 18 bases separating them. Germline CDR1 ENHRY, CDR2 SYGVKD. This CDR3 region has 17 residues. The chain joins TRBV10-3 to TRBJ2-7, with D possibly TRBD2 on 7 matching bases. This receptor was obtained from a human donor who was either an allogeneic HSCT recipient or a stem cell or donor lymphocyte infusion donor (not recorded which). It is not recorded whose cells these are; they may come from a transplant donor. The source material was blood, either unsorted or a sorted T cell fraction (not recorded which). The CDR3 bases are TGTGCCATCAGTGATTCCTCGCGGGGGCGACACTCCTACGAGCAGTACTTC. It yields the protein CAISDSSRGRHSYEQYF.